This TCR beta chain was obtained from a study of T cell responses to AZD1222 COVID-19 vaccine. Study-wide results and caveats: There were mostly white British donors and more females than males, and clonal diversity was possibly underestimated. Baseline seropositives among AZD1222 recipients totaled only five to seven. Only after the peak T cell response were repertoires sampled.

Assay used: immunoSEQ multiplex PCR; TCRdb lists only in-frame clones, some missing. This sample has about 180,000 clones, with about nine tenths found just once. Worth noting for this clone: Its cognate antigen is unknown.

The CDR3 totals 13 residues. Germline CDR1 LNHDA, CDR2 SQIVND (reference sequence). Trimming at V came to 5 bases and at J to 8 bases, leaving 5 bases not matched to a gene. The J gene is TRBJ2-2, the V gene TRBV19; TRBD1 matches at 7 bases. The input for sequencing was peripheral blood, taken 28 days after the second AZD1222 dose. The receptor's source is an adult who received the AZD1222 COVID-19 vaccine. In nucleotides, the CDR3 is TGTGCCAGTAGTGTCCAGGGGGATGGGGAGCTGTTTTTT. It is translated as CASSVQGDGELFF. Full variable domain (missing parts from reference TRBV19 and TRBJ2-2): DGGITQSPKYLFRKEGQNVTLSCEQNLNHDAMYWYRQDPGQGLRLIYYSQIVNDFQKGDIAEGYSVSREKKESFPLTVTSAQKNPTAFYLCASSVQGDGELFFGEGSRLTVL.